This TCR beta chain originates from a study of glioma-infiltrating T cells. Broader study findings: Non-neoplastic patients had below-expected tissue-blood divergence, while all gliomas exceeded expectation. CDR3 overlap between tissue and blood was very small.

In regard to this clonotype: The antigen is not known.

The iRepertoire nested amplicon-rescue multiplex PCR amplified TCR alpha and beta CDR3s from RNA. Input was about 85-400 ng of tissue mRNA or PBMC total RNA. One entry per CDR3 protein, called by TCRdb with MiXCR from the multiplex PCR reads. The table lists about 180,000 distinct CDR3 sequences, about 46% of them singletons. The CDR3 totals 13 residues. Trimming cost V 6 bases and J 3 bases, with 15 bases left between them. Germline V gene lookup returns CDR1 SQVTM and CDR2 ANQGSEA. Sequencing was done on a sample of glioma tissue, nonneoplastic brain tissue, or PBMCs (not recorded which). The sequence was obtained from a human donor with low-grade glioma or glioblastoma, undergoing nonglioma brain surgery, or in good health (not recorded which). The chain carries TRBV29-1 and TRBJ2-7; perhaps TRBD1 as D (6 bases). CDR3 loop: CSVAYRVNYEQYF. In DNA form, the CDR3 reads TGCAGCGTCGCTTACAGGGTGAACTACGAGCAGTACTTC.